This is a list of T cell receptor beta chains from one sample in a study of blood T cell repertoires in COVID-19. The table came from immunoSEQ multiplex PCR; TCRdb's copy has only in-frame clones and leaves some out. This sample carries over 200,000 clones, over 75% of them seen once, and the ten largest clones take around 3.6%. Sequencing used PBMCs or T cells enriched from blood (not recorded which). These receptors were taken from a woman in her 30s who had been exposed to COVID-19. Each CDR3 is given with its conserved first and last residue. Each record gives: J gene, CDR3 length, D gene, V gene, clone size, CDR3 DNA, CDR3 protein. D genes are given only for firm matches. Part of the rows lack a size; the others show once, few, many or a class for expanded clones.

>TRBJ1-1|14|TRBD1|TRBV29-1|.
TGCAGCGCCGACCGGACAGGGGTATTTACTGAAGCTTTCTTT
CSADRTGVFTEAFF
>TRBJ2-7|14|TRBD2|TRBV11-3|.
TGTGCCAGCAGCAGGGGGGGGACTAGCTACGAGCAGTACTTC
CASSRGGTSYEQYF
>TRBJ1-1|15|TRBD1|TRBV6-6|.
TGTGCCAGCAGCCACGGACAGGGATGGAACACTGAAGCTTTCTTT
CASSHGQGWNTEAFF
>TRBJ2-3|13|.|TRBV12-3/TRBV12-4|once
TGTGCCAGCAGTTTTCTAAGATCAGATACGCAGTATTTT
CASSFLRSDTQYF
>TRBJ2-5|16|.|TRBV5-1|.
TGCGCCAGCAGCTTGTCTTCGGGAAGTCGTTTGGAGACCCAGTACTTC
CASSLSSGSRLETQYF
>TRBJ1-2|14|TRBD1|TRBV5-1|once
TGCGCCAGCAGCTTGGCCGGGACAGGGGATGGCTACACCTTC
CASSLAGTGDGYTF
>TRBJ2-3|15|.|TRBV5-5|.
TGTGCCAGCAGCTTGGATGGGGCCGACACAGATACGCAGTATTTT
CASSLDGADTDTQYF
>TRBJ1-1|11|.|TRBV30|.
TGTGCCTGGAGTCGGGACACTGAAGCTTTCTTT
CAWSRDTEAFF
>TRBJ2-1|15|.|TRBV4-1|.
TGCGCCAGCAGCCAAGTCATCGGAGGGTACAATGAGCAGTTCTTC
CASSQVIGGYNEQFF
>TRBJ2-7|17|TRBD2|TRBV5-1|.
TGCGCCAGCAGCCTGCGACTAGCGGGGCTCCTATCGGGGGAGCAGTACTTC
CASSLRLAGLLSGEQYF
>TRBJ2-1|15|TRBD2|TRBV28|.
TGTGCCAGCAGTTGGAGCGGGGTTTCCTACAATGAGCAGTTCTTC
CASSWSGVSYNEQFF
>TRBJ2-2|15|.|TRBV19|.
TGTGCCAGTAGTATCCTGGCGGGTGGCACCGGGGAGCTGTTTTTT
CASSILAGGTGELFF
>TRBJ1-1|13|TRBD1|TRBV18|.
TGTGCCAGCTCACCAGACAGGGGCACTGAAGCTTTCTTT
CASSPDRGTEAFF
>TRBJ1-5|14|.|TRBV10-2|.
TGCGCCAGCAGCGCCACAGGGCCGAAACAGCCCCAGCATTTT
CASSATGPKQPQHF
>TRBJ2-3|13|.|TRBV11-1|.
TGTGCCAGCATGGAAGGCCGGGGGGATACGCAGTATTTT
CASMEGRGDTQYF
>TRBJ1-3|16|TRBD1|TRBV11-2|.
TGTGCCAGCAGCTTAGATCGACGGGACAGCGGAAACACCATATATTTT
CASSLDRRDSGNTIYF
>TRBJ2-3|16|.|TRBV28|once
TGTGCCAGCAGCCCCGGACAGCATATTAGCACAGATACGCAGTATTTT
CASSPGQHISTDTQYF
>TRBJ1-5|15|TRBD1|TRBV11-2|.
TGTGCCAGCAGCCGGACAGGGGGCTTCAATCAGCCCCAGCATTTT
CASSRTGGFNQPQHF
>TRBJ1-1|12|.|TRBV28|once
TGTGCCAGCAGGGAGGGATTGACTGAAGCTTTCTTT
CASREGLTEAFF
>TRBJ1-1|14|.|TRBV28|.
TGTGCCAGCGACCCGGGGCGGGGGAACACTGAAGCTTTCTTT
CASDPGRGNTEAFF
>TRBJ1-1|12|.|TRBV28|.
TGTGCCAGCAGGGAGGAATACACTGAAGCTTTCTTT
CASREEYTEAFF
>TRBJ1-2|14|.|TRBV11-2|few
TGTGCCAGCAGCCTTCCGGGGGTGAACTATGGCTACACCTTC
CASSLPGVNYGYTF
>TRBJ1-1|12|.|TRBV6-5|.
TGTGCCAGCAGTTACGGCCGGGGACATTTATTTTTT
CASSYGRGHLFF
>TRBJ1-5|13|.|TRBV30|.
TGTGCCTGGAGCGGAGGGGTCGATCAGCCCCAGCATTTT
CAWSGGVDQPQHF
>TRBJ2-3|15|TRBD1|TRBV24-1|.
TGTGCCACCAGTGATCGGGACAGAAACACAGATACGCAGTATTTT
CATSDRDRNTDTQYF
>TRBJ2-7|16|TRBD1|TRBV11-2|.
TGTGCCAGCAGCGCCCTCCCCAGGGGGCGTGCGGACGAGCAGTACTTC
CASSALPRGRADEQYF
>TRBJ1-6|14|.|TRBV7-8|.
TGTGCCAGCAGCTTAGGGGCAGATAATTCACCCCTCCACTTT
CASSLGADNSPLHF
>TRBJ1-1|15|.|TRBV11-2|.
TGTGCCAGCAGCCTTACTGACAGTATGAACACTGAAGCTTTCTTT
CASSLTDSMNTEAFF
>TRBJ1-2|18|.|TRBV27|.
TGTGCCAGCAGTTCCTCGCCGAACCCAGGGCCCTCTAACTATGGCTACACCTTC
CASSSSPNPGPSNYGYTF
>TRBJ2-5|15|TRBD1|TRBV25-1|.
TGTGCCAGCAGTGACACGACAGGGGCAAAAGAGACCCAGTACTTC
CASSDTTGAKETQYF
>TRBJ2-2|14|.|TRBV28|.
TGTGCCAGCAGTTCACAGTCCCCATCCGGGGAGCTGTTTTTT
CASSSQSPSGELFF
>TRBJ1-2|15|TRBD1|TRBV5-6|.
TGTGCCAGCAGCGTTGGCAGGGGGCACGGCTATGGCTACACCTTC
CASSVGRGHGYGYTF
>TRBJ2-7|17|TRBD2|TRBV3-1/TRBV3-2|.
TGTGCCAGCAGCCAAGAAAGCGGTCTAGCGGGAAACTACGAGCAGTACTTC
CASSQESGLAGNYEQYF
>TRBJ1-6|15|.|TRBV25-1|few
TGTGCCAGCAGTGCGACGGGAAGAAATAATTCACCCCTCCACTTT
CASSATGRNNSPLHF
>TRBJ1-6|13|TRBD1|TRBV7-9|.
TGTGCCAGCAGCGACAGGGGTAATTCACCCCTCCACTTT
CASSDRGNSPLHF
>TRBJ2-7|16|TRBD2|TRBV12-5|.
TGTGCTAGTGGTTCTCAAGCGGGACTACTACTAGGCGAGCAGTACTTC
CASGSQAGLLLGEQYF
>TRBJ2-3|15|.|TRBV18|.
TGTGCCAGCTCACCAGCAGGGGTCGACACAGATACGCAGTATTTT
CASSPAGVDTDTQYF
>TRBJ1-2|11|.|TRBV5-1|.
TGCGCCAGCAGGAGGGACTATGGCTACACCTTC
CASRRDYGYTF
>TRBJ1-2|13|.|TRBV28|.
TGTGCCAGCAGTGACGAACCCAGGGAAGGCTACACCTTC
CASSDEPREGYTF
>TRBJ2-7|15|TRBD2|TRBV20-1|.
TGCAGTGCTAGTGGGGTCGGACTAGCTGATTACGAGCAGTACTTC
CSASGVGLADYEQYF
>TRBJ1-2|13|.|TRBV5-6|.
TGTGCCAGCAGCTTGGAGGCGGGGAGGGGCTACACCTTC
CASSLEAGRGYTF
>TRBJ2-5|14|.|TRBV6-6|.
TGTGCCAGCAGTTACTCGGCGGGGCGGGAGACCCAGTACTTC
CASSYSAGRETQYF
>TRBJ1-5|16|TRBD1|TRBV5-6|.
TGTGCCAGCAGCTATGACAGGGGGCGCGGAGGTCAGCCCCAGCATTTT
CASSYDRGRGGQPQHF
>TRBJ1-5|17|TRBD1|TRBV30|.
TGTGCCTGGAGTGAAAGCCCGGGACAGGGGGCGCATCAGCCCCAGCATTTT
CAWSESPGQGAHQPQHF
>TRBJ2-7|14|TRBD2|TRBV6-2/TRBV6-3|few
TGTGCCAGCAGTTACGGGCTAGCGGCCTACGAGCAGTACTTC
CASSYGLAAYEQYF
>TRBJ2-5|16|TRBD2|TRBV7-3|.
TGTGCCAGCAGCTTAAATCTAGCGGGAGGTGCGGAGACCCAGTACTTC
CASSLNLAGGAETQYF
>TRBJ2-3|17|TRBD2|TRBV7-9|.
TGTGCCAGCAGCCAAACGACTAGCGGGAGGGGGACAGATACGCAGTATTTT
CASSQTTSGRGTDTQYF
>TRBJ1-5|15|.|TRBV28|.
TGTGCCAGCAGTTTACAAGCTTATAGCAATCAGCCCCAGCATTTT
CASSLQAYSNQPQHF
>TRBJ2-7|14|.|TRBV16|.
TGTGCCAGCAGCAAATCCGGCCTAGCCTACGAGCAGTACTTC
CASSKSGLAYEQYF